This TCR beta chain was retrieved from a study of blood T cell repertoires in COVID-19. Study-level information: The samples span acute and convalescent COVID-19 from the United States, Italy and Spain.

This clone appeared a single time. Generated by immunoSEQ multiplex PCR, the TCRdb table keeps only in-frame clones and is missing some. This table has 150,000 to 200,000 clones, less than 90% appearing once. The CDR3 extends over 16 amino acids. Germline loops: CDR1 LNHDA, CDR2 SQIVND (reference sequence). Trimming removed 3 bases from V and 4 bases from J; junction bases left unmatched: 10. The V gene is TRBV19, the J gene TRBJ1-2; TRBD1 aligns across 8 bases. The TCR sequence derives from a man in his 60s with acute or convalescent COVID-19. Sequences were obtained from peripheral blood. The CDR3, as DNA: TGTGCCAGTAGTATTACCGGCAGGGGGCTTGGCTATGGCTACACCTTC. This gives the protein CASSITGRGLGYGYTF.